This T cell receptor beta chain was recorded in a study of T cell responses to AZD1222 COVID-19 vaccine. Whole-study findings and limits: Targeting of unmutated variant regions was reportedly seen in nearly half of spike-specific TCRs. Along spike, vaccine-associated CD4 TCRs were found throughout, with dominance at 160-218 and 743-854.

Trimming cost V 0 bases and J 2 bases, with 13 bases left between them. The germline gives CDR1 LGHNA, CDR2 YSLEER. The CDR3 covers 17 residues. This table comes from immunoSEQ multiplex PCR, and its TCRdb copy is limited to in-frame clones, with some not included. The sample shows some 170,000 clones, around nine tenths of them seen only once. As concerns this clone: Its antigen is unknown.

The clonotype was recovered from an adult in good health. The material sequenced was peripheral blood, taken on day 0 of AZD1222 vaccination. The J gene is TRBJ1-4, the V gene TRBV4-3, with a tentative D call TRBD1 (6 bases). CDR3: CASSQDRTVRTNEKLFF. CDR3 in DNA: TGCGCCAGCAGCCAAGACCGGACAGTACGTACTAATGAAAAACTGTTTTTT.